Below are 30 T cell receptor beta chains sequenced from a single sample in a study of blood T cell repertoires in COVID-19. The method was immunoSEQ multiplex PCR; TCRdb's version includes in-frame clones alone and lacks a portion of them. Of 150,000 or so clones in the sample, roughly four fifths were seen once. Material for sequencing was peripheral blood. Receptor source: a human donor with acute or convalescent COVID-19. The donor label of this sample is uncertain.

The chain couples TRBV7-2 to TRBJ2-1; D remains ambiguous. V was clipped by 0 bases and J by 4 bases, with 7 bases between them. The CDR3 runs 14 residues. The germline CDR1 and CDR2 sequences are SGHTA and FQGNSA. Here the CDR3 DNA reads TGTGCCAGCAGCTTAGCTGGGCGTTACAATGAGCAGTTCTTC. Its translation: CASSLAGRYNEQFF.

This sequence joins TRBV2 and TRBJ1-3, with TRBD1 matching 9 bases. The CDR3 contains 16 residues. Trimming took 8 bases from V and 4 from J; bases not matched to a gene: 12. The germline gives CDR1 SNHLY, CDR2 FYNNEI. The CDR3 protein is CASRNRQGVSGNTIYF. CDR3 DNA: TGTGCCAGCCGAAATCGACAGGGGGTATCCGGAAACACCATATATTTT. The whole variable domain, filled in from reference TRBV2 and TRBJ1-3, reads EPEVTQTPSHQVTQMGQEVILRCVPISNHLYFYWYRQILGQKVEFLVSFYNNEISEKSEIFDDQFSVERPDGSNFTLKIRSTKLEDSAMYFCASRNRQGVSGNTIYFGEGSWLTVV.

J is TRBJ2-7 and V is TRBV5-8, with 8 bases aligning to TRBD2. CDR1 is SGHTS and CDR2 is YDEGEE in the germline V gene. J gave up 3 bases and V 4 bases, and 9 bases lay outside the gene matches. The length of the CDR3 is 15 residues. As DNA, the CDR3 is TGTGCCAGCAGCCAGGCCAGCGGGGGATTCTACGAGCAGTACTTC. It yields the protein CASSQASGGFYEQYF.

The chain employs TRBV6-5 and TRBJ1-5; D not resolved. This CDR3 comprises 15 residues. V was pared by 6 bases and J by 1 base, with 13 bases between. The germline gives CDR1 MNHEY, CDR2 SVGAGI. The CDR3 reads CASRISGQSNQPQHF. The DNA for the CDR3 is TGTGCCAGCAGGATTTCGGGTCAGAGCAATCAGCCCCAGCATTTT.

The V and J genes are TRBV9 and TRBJ2-5; TRBD1 is a possible D gene (6 bases). The CDR3 is made up of 13 amino acids. CDR1 and CDR2 from the germline V gene are SGDLS and YYNGEE. Trimming left V 3 bases short and J 4 bases short, with 10 bases between. Here the CDR3 reads CASSGGQLETQYF. DNA of the CDR3: TGTGCCAGCAGCGGTGGACAGCTAGAGACCCAGTACTTC.

The J gene is TRBJ2-4, the V gene TRBV5-8; maybe TRBD1 (6 bases). Germline-derived CDR1 and CDR2 are SGHTS and YDEGEE. This CDR3 is 16 amino acids long. V was cut by 4 bases and J by 0 bases, with 14 bases left in between. CDR3 residues: CASSPGTSLAKNIQYF. The CDR3 DNA reads as TGTGCCAGCAGCCCCGGGACATCTTTAGCCAAAAACATTCAGTACTTC.

This chain joins TRBV6-4 and TRBJ1-5, with D possibly TRBD1 on 6 matching bases. Per the germline V gene, CDR1 is MRHNA and CDR2 is SNTAGT. Trimming pared 4 bases from V and 4 bases from J, leaving 14 bases between. The CDR3 spans 15 residues. CDR3 loop: CASSVWGRRNQPQHF. The CDR3 DNA follows: TGTGCCAGCAGTGTTTGGGGGCGCCGGAATCAGCCCCAGCATTTT.

The chain recombines TRBV29-1 with TRBJ1-1; 9 bases fit TRBD1. J gave up 8 bases and V 2 bases, and 9 bases lay outside the gene matches. Germline CDR1 and CDR2: SQVTM and ANQGSEA. The CDR3 length is 14 residues. As DNA, the CDR3 is TGCAGCGTTGAACGACAGGGGGGTTTTCCCGAAGCTTTCTTT. This encodes CSVERQGGFPEAFF.

The gene calls are TRBV11-2 and TRBJ1-2, with a weak D call TRBD1 (6 bases). CDR3 length: 12 amino acids. Germline V gene lookup returns CDR1 SGHAT and CDR2 FQNNGV. V lost 4 bases and J lost 8, with 11 bases in between. CDR3 sequence (DNA): TGTGCCAGCAGCTCACAGGGAGTCGGCTACACCTTC. Protein: CASSSQGVGYTF. The whole variable domain, remainder taken from reference TRBV11-2 and TRBJ1-2, is EAGVAQSPRYKIIEKRQSVAFWCNPISGHATLYWYQQILGQGPKLLIQFQNNGVVDDSQLPKDRFSAERLKGVDSTLKIQPAKLEDSAVYLCASSSQGVGYTFGSGTRLTVV.

This clone was counted once. V and J are TRBV10-3 and TRBJ1-5; D is uncertain. Per germline, CDR1 ENHRY and CDR2 SYGVKD. The length of the CDR3 is 14 residues. V dropped 3 bases and J dropped 0 bases, with 6 bases sitting between them. This chain's CDR3 is CAISEAASNQPQHF. The DNA of the CDR3 is TGTGCCATCAGTGAAGCGGCTAGCAATCAGCCCCAGCATTTT.

V usage is TRBV30 and J usage is TRBJ1-3; 7 bases line up with TRBD1. The CDR3 covers 13 residues. With V trimmed by 2 bases and J by 4 bases, 2 bases remained unmatched. Germline values: CDR1 GTSNPN, CDR2 SVGIG (reference sequence). CDR3 nucleotides: TGTGCCTGGAGTTCGACAGGGGGAAACACCATATATTTT. This encodes CAWSSTGGNTIYF. The full variable domain, in which reference TRBV30 and TRBJ1-3 provide the parts outside the CDR3, is SQTIHQWPATLVQPVGSPLSLECTVEGTSNPNLYWYRQAAGRGLQLLFYSVGIGQISSEVPQNLSASRPQDRQFILSSKKLLLSDSGFYLCAWSSTGGNTIYFGEGSWLTVV.

The chain combines TRBV5-1 with TRBJ1-1; 8 bases map to TRBD1. This CDR3 comprises 15 residues. Trimming took 1 base from V and 4 from J; bases not matched to a gene: 6. Per germline, CDR1 SGHRS and CDR2 YFSETQ. CDR3 in amino acids: CASSLNRQGLTEAFF. The CDR3 DNA follows: TGCGCCAGCAGCTTGAATCGACAGGGGCTCACTGAAGCTTTCTTT.

The chain recombines TRBV5-1 with TRBJ1-4; 7 bases map to TRBD1. There are 14 residues in the CDR3. The J segment lost 8 bases and the V segment lost 4 bases, leaving 8 bases of the junction unmatched. Germline CDR1 reads SGHRS; CDR2 reads YFSETQ. CDR3 protein: CASSGQAGGEKLFF. As DNA, the CDR3 is TGCGCCAGCAGCGGACAGGCCGGGGGCGAAAAACTGTTTTTT.

The chain is built from TRBV21-1 and TRBJ1-5. TRBV21-1 is a listed pseudogene. This CDR3 has 17 residues. CDR3 nucleotides: TGTGCCAGCAGCCCGAGGTATGAGGTGGATTGCAATCAGCCCCAGCATTTT. This gives the protein CASSPRYEVDCNQPQHF.

V gene TRBV29-1 combines with J gene TRBJ1-1; 7 bases fit TRBD1. The CDR3 covers 12 residues. The trim removed 7 bases at V and 3 bases at J, leaving 5 bases unmatched. Per the germline V gene, CDR1 is SQVTM and CDR2 is ANQGSEA. For the CDR3, the DNA is TGCAGCGCCGAGACAGGGTACACTGAAGCTTTCTTT. Protein sequence: CSAETGYTEAFF. Combining the CDR3 with reference TRBV29-1 and TRBJ1-1 gives the whole variable domain SAVISQKPSRDICQRGTSLTIQCQVDSQVTMMFWYRQQPGQSLTLIATANQGSEATYESGFVIDKFPISRPNLTFSTLTVSNMSPEDSSIYLCSAETGYTEAFFGQGTRLTVV.

This rearrangement joins TRBV18 to TRBJ2-7; 13 positions agree with TRBD2. V gave up 2 bases and J gave up 5 bases; unmatched junction bases: 3. Germline assignment: CDR1 KGHSH and CDR2 LQKENI. The CDR3 runs to 15 residues. For the CDR3, the DNA is TGTGCCAGCTCACCAACTAGCGGGGGGGCCCACGAGCAGTACTTC. It codes for CASSPTSGGAHEQYF.

The DNA for the CDR3 is TGTGCCACCGCCCGGGACAGGACCACAGATACGCAGTATTTT. Protein: CATARDRTTDTQYF. The chain carries TRBV2 and TRBJ2-3; 8 positions agree with TRBD1. Trimming cost V 10 bases and J 2 bases; bases outside gene matches: 8. This CDR3 contains 14 residues. The germline gives CDR1 SNHLY, CDR2 FYNNEI.

The V call is TRBV7-9, the J call TRBJ1-6, with 9 bases fitting TRBD1. Trimming cost V 1 base and J 7 bases; bases outside gene matches: 2. Germline V CDR1 and CDR2: SEHNR, FQNEAQ (reference sequence). This CDR3 is built from 15 residues. In nucleotides, the CDR3 is TGTGCCAGCAGCTTAGGGACAGGGGCGAATTCACCCCTCCACTTT. It translates to CASSLGTGANSPLHF.

In its sample, this clone was seen a few times. The V gene is TRBV5-1, the J gene TRBJ1-3; no firm D call. Trimming stripped 5 bases from V and 1 base from J, with 16 bases between. The CDR3 covers 16 residues. In germline, CDR1 is SGHRS, CDR2 YFSETQ. The chain's CDR3 is CASSYAENLSGNTIYF. The CDR3 DNA reads TGCGCCAGCAGTTACGCTGAGAACCTTTCTGGAAACACCATATATTTT. Supplemented by reference TRBV5-1 and TRBJ1-3, the full variable domain reads KAGVTQTPRYLIKTRGQQVTLSCSPISGHRSVSWYQQTPGQGLQFLFEYFSETQRNKGNFPGRFSGRQFSNSRSEMNVSTLELGDSALYLCASSYAENLSGNTIYFGEGSWLTVV.

For the CDR3, the DNA is TGTGCCAGCAGTCAACAGGGTGATGCCTACGAGCAGTACTTC. Its protein product is CASSQQGDAYEQYF. The chain couples TRBV5-4 to TRBJ2-7, with D tentatively TRBD1 (6 bases). Per germline, CDR1 SGHNT and CDR2 YYREEE (reference sequence). Trimming shortened V by 5 bases and J by 2 bases, and 14 bases separated the two germline ends. This CDR3 has 14 residues.

The rearrangement joins TRBV6-4 to TRBJ1-1; TRBD1 might be the D (6 bases). Trimming removed 5 bases from V and 1 base from J, with 8 bases in between. The V gene's germline CDR1 is MRHNA and CDR2 SNTAGT. The CDR3 spans 13 residues. The CDR3: CASSRTANTEAFF. CDR3 DNA: TGTGCCAGCAGTCGGACAGCGAACACTGAAGCTTTCTTT.

This rearrangement joins TRBV10-3 to TRBJ1-1; maybe TRBD1 (6 bases). Trimming removed 3 bases from V and 2 bases from J, with 13 bases in between. Germline V gives CDR1 ENHRY, CDR2 SYGVKD. The CDR3 sequence is 15 residues long. The CDR3 nucleotides are TGTGCCATCAGTGACCAGGGGAACCTAAACACTGAAGCTTTCTTT. The encoded protein is CAISDQGNLNTEAFF.

The CDR3: CATSRDGARLFF. CDR3 bases: TGTGCCACCAGCAGAGATGGGGCGCGGCTGTTTTTT. The rearrangement joins TRBV15 to TRBJ1-4, with D possibly TRBD1 on 5 matching bases. The germline CDR1 and CDR2 sequences are LNHNV and YYDKDF (reference sequence). V shed 0 bases and J shed 14 bases, with 10 bases lying between them. The CDR3 is 12 residues long.

This clone was found a few times. This rearrangement joins TRBV5-4 to TRBJ2-7, with TRBD1 identical over 7 bases. Germline V CDR1 and CDR2: SGHNT, YYREEE (reference sequence). There are 15 residues in the CDR3. J was trimmed by 2 bases and V by 2 bases; bases with no gene match: 7. The CDR3 loop reads CASSFSTGAAYEQYF. The CDR3 DNA is TGTGCCAGCAGCTTTAGTACAGGGGCCGCCTACGAGCAGTACTTC.

The CDR3 sequence is CASSSGLAGGTEETQYF. CDR3 in DNA: TGCGCCAGCAGCTCTGGACTAGCGGGGGGTACAGAAGAGACCCAGTACTTC. The chain couples TRBV5-1 to TRBJ2-5; TRBD2 matches at 14 bases. J gave up 3 bases and V 3 bases, and 7 bases lay outside the gene matches. CDR1 is SGHRS, CDR2 YFSETQ, per germline. This CDR3 is 17 amino acids long.

This rearrangement joins TRBV28 to TRBJ2-1; 11 nucleotides align to TRBD1. After removal of 2 bases from V and 7 bases from J, the junction contained 4 bases not matched to a gene. Germline V gene sequence: CDR1 MDHEN, CDR2 SYDVKM. The CDR3 length is 15 residues. CDR3 sequence reads: CASSLEGQGENEQFF. The CDR3 coding sequence is TGTGCCAGCAGTTTAGAGGGACAGGGGGAAAATGAGCAGTTCTTC.

The rearrangement uses TRBV6-1 and TRBJ1-2; 7 bases fit TRBD1. Germline lookup yields CDR1 MNHNS and CDR2 SASEGT. The ends lost 3 bases at V and 0 bases at J; junction bases unmatched: 4. This CDR3 is 15 amino acids long. CDR3 protein: CASSEPGTANYGYTF. CDR3 in DNA: TGTGCCAGCAGTGAGCCCGGGACAGCTAACTATGGCTACACCTTC.

This chain uses TRBV10-3 with TRBJ1-3; TRBD1 aligns across 7 bases. The CDR3 length is 16 residues. Looked up from germline, CDR1 is ENHRY and CDR2 is SYGVKD. The ends lost 6 bases at V and 3 bases at J; junction bases unmatched: 11. CDR3 sequence reads: CAIRTGRSAIGNTIYF. As DNA, the CDR3 is TGTGCCATCAGGACAGGGCGCAGTGCTATTGGAAACACCATATATTTT.

This clone has a single count. The V call is TRBV7-2, the J call TRBJ2-4; D possibly corresponds to TRBD2 (6 bases). Germline CDR1 SGHTA, CDR2 FQGNSA. The CDR3 length is 16 residues. Trimming stripped 4 bases from V and 11 bases from J, with 24 bases between. The CDR3 bases are TGTGCCAGCAGCTCCGATCTCTTCGGCGCTGGGGGGTTTCAGTACTTC. Translated, it gives CASSSDLFGAGGFQYF.

This clone was recorded a few times. The rearrangement uses TRBV30 and TRBJ1-6; 8 bases line up with TRBD1. The CDR3 contains 16 residues. Germline V lookup: CDR1 GTSNPN, CDR2 SVGIG (reference sequence). The V and J ends lost 6 bases and 5 bases, in that order; junction bases with no gene match: 12. CDR3 sequence: CACWDRRPPNNSPLHF. The CDR3 DNA follows: TGTGCCTGTTGGGACAGGCGTCCCCCTAATAATTCACCCCTCCACTTT. Together with reference TRBV30 and TRBJ1-6, the CDR3 gives the full variable domain: SQTIHQWPATLVQPVGSPLSLECTVEGTSNPNLYWYRQAAGRGLQLLFYSVGIGQISSEVPQNLSASRPQDRQFILSSKKLLLSDSGFYLCACWDRRPPNNSPLHFGNGTRLTVT.